These 4 T cell receptor beta chains originate from one sample sequenced in a study of cytomegalovirus exposure and HLA in healthy donors. With 60 Vbeta and 13 Jbeta primers, the PCR was carried out. Profiled with immunoSEQ multiplex PCR; TCRdb holds only in-frame clones, not every one. Of approximately 110,000 clones in the sample, 77% were seen once. The specimen sequenced was PBMCs. The source is a woman aged 40-49 years in good health and CMV-seropositive.

This clone was seen a handful of times. The J gene is TRBJ2-7, the V gene TRBV6-5; 7 positions agree with TRBD1. The germline V gene encodes CDR1 MNHEY and CDR2 SVGAGI. With 0 bases clipped from V and 12 bases from J, the junction kept 5 bases outside the gene matches. The CDR3 is 12 residues long. CDR3 nucleotide sequence: TGTGCCAGCAGTTACTCGACAGGGCCCTCGTACTTC. This gives the protein CASSYSTGPSYF.

This clone was detected a few times. The genes are TRBV4-1 and TRBJ1-2; D not resolved. The germline V and J ends were trimmed by 3 bases and 4 bases, with 24 bases remaining between them. Germline CDR1 reads MGHRA; CDR2 reads YSYEKL. The CDR3 contains 18 residues. The DNA for the CDR3 is TGCGCCAGCAGCCATAACACACAGTTGAAGTATCGGTTCTATGGCTACACCTTC. Amino acid sequence: CASSHNTQLKYRFYGYTF.

This clone was seen a single time. The V call is TRBV4-2, the J call TRBJ2-5; TRBD2 aligns across 9 bases. Germline CDR1 reads LGHNA; CDR2 reads YNFKEQ. The junction had 14 bases not matched to a gene; V was cut back by 4 bases and J by 5 bases. The CDR3 contains 17 residues. The CDR3 sequence is CASSRIGSGRSSETQYF. CDR3 DNA: TGTGCCAGCAGCCGAATCGGGAGCGGGAGGTCCAGTGAGACCCAGTACTTC.

The rearrangement joins TRBV5-1 to TRBJ2-7, with 9 bases that match TRBD2. Germline V gene lookup returns CDR1 SGHRS and CDR2 YFSETQ. Trimming cost V 4 bases and J 2 bases; bases outside gene matches: 16. This CDR3 comprises 18 residues. CDR3 nucleotide sequence: TGCGCCAGCAGCCCCGGGGCGGGAGGGGCCCCTCTTACCTACGAGCAGTACTTC. Translated, it gives CASSPGAGGAPLTYEQYF.